The sequence of this T cell receptor (beta chain) was determined in a study of blood T cell repertoires in COVID-19. Overall study: Specimens from acute and convalescent COVID-19 originated in the United States, Italy and Spain.

Source study methods: Nucleated cell counts were estimated from reference gene primer amplification. Assay: immunoSEQ multiplex PCR; the TCRdb copy retains only in-frame clones and omits some. V and J calls and clone size follow that table, whereas D and trimming were derived from the DNA. The data hold 340,000 or so clones, with more than 75% observed a single time. V was pared by 1 base and J by 2 bases, with 6 bases between. Germline V gene data show CDR1 as SGHTA and CDR2 as FQGNSA. The CDR3 consists of 14 residues. The V gene is TRBV7-2, the J gene TRBJ2-1; D is possibly TRBD2 (5 bases). The sample taken for sequencing was peripheral blood. The source is a middle-aged man with active or convalescent COVID-19. The CDR3 sequence is CASSLDGAYNEQFF. The CDR3 DNA reads TGTGCCAGCAGCTTAGACGGGGCCTACAATGAGCAGTTCTTC.